These T cell receptor beta chains were read from a single sample in a study of T cell responses to AZD1222 COVID-19 vaccine. The repertoire was sequenced with immunoSEQ multiplex PCR; TCRdb's copy has only in-frame clones and lacks some. The table records 95,000 to 150,000 clones, around 92% of them present only once. Sample: peripheral blood, taken 28 days after the second AZD1222 dose. These TCRs come from an adult who received the AZD1222 COVID-19 vaccine. The CDR3 runs from the conserved cysteine through the conserved F or W. Each record gives: V gene, clone size, D gene, J gene, CDR3 length, CDR3 DNA, CDR3 protein. A D gene is named only where the DNA matches it firmly. Size is stated for part of the rows, as once, few or many counts, or as a class when the clone is expanded.

TRBV28	.	.	TRBJ2-3	15	TGTGCCAGCGACGGTATAGGACTGAGCACAGATACGCAGTATTTT	CASDGIGLSTDTQYF
TRBV7-2	.	.	TRBJ2-7	14	TGTGCCAGCAGCTCCAGAACTGGTCACTACGAGCAGTACTTC	CASSSRTGHYEQYF
TRBV6-2/TRBV6-3	.	.	TRBJ1-4	16	TGTGCCAGCAGTTACTCGGGCGGTCAGGATAATGAAAAACTGTTTTTT	CASSYSGGQDNEKLFF
TRBV2	.	.	TRBJ2-6	17	TGTGCCAGCGACAGTGGGGGGCGGGGCTCTGGGGCCAACGTCCTGACTTTC	CASDSGGRGSGANVLTF
TRBV10-1	.	.	TRBJ2-3	14	TGCGCCAGCAGTGCGTCCAGGCGGACAGATACGCAGTATTTT	CASSASRRTDTQYF
TRBV19	.	.	TRBJ1-2	16	TGTGCCAGTAGCCTGGGGGACCTAGAGTTGAACTATGGCTACACCTTC	CASSLGDLELNYGYTF
TRBV3-1/TRBV3-2	.	.	TRBJ2-7	15	TGTGCCAGCAGCCCCCAGGGGGCTAGCGGCTACGAGCAGTACTTC	CASSPQGASGYEQYF
TRBV5-5	.	.	TRBJ2-5	12	TGTGCCAGCAGCTTGCGCCGGGAGACCCAGTACTTC	CASSLRRETQYF
TRBV10-3	.	TRBD2	TRBJ2-6	19	TGTGCCATCAGTGAGGAACCGGGACTAGCGGGCTCTGGGGCCAACGTCCTGACTTTC	CAISEEPGLAGSGANVLTF
TRBV11-3	.	.	TRBJ1-6	13	TGTGCCAGCAGCTTAGAGCCCCGCTCACCCCTCCACTTT	CASSLEPRSPLHF
TRBV7-2	once	TRBD2	TRBJ2-1	18	TGTGCCAGCAGCTTAGTTCCCAGCCACGGGACTAGGTCACCTGAGCAGTTCTTC	CASSLVPSHGTRSPEQFF
TRBV12-3/TRBV12-4	.	TRBD1	TRBJ1-5	13	TGTGCCACCAGCACAGGGGGCTTTGAGTCCCAGCATTTT	CATSTGGFESQHF
TRBV20-1	.	.	TRBJ1-2	13	TGCAGTGCTAGTACCAGGGGATCCTATGGCTACACCTTC	CSASTRGSYGYTF
TRBV11-2	few	.	TRBJ2-7	14	TGTGCCAGCAGGCCTTTCGGGAGAGGAGGCGAGCAGTACTTC	CASRPFGRGGEQYF
TRBV28	.	.	TRBJ2-1	15	TGTGCCAGCAGTTTTCCCGGGACAAGTTACAATGAGCAGTTCTTC	CASSFPGTSYNEQFF
TRBV10-3	once	.	TRBJ1-4	16	TGTGCCATCATCCCAGGGAGGCCAGGGGCTAATGAAAAACTGTTTTTT	CAIIPGRPGANEKLFF
TRBV28	.	.	TRBJ1-2	12	TGTGCCAGCAGTTTGGTCCAAGGGGGCTACACCTTC	CASSLVQGGYTF
TRBV5-4	.	TRBD1	TRBJ2-1	15	TGTGCCAGCAGCCACGGACAGGGAGGCCACAATGAGCAGTTCTTC	CASSHGQGGHNEQFF
TRBV28	once	TRBD2	TRBJ2-7	16	TGTGCCAGCAGTTTAAGAGGGGCCGTGGGACTAGAAGAGCAGTACTTC	CASSLRGAVGLEEQYF
TRBV27	.	.	TRBJ1-5	16	TGTGCCAGCAGTTTATCTCAGGCCTTTAGCAATCAGCCCCAGCATTTT	CASSLSQAFSNQPQHF
TRBV3-1/TRBV3-2	.	.	TRBJ1-2	12	TGTGCCAGCAGCCAAGAAGGGTATGGCTACACCTTC	CASSQEGYGYTF
TRBV6-5	.	.	TRBJ2-5	13	TGTGCCAGCAGGCGATCCTTTGCAGAGACCCAGTACTTC	CASRRSFAETQYF
TRBV2	.	TRBD1	TRBJ1-4	15	TGTGCCAGCAGTGAAGAGGGGGCCCCTAATGAAAAACTGTTTTTT	CASSEEGAPNEKLFF
TRBV6-5	.	.	TRBJ1-5	13	TGTGCCAGCAGCCTGACTGCTGATCAGCCCCAGCATTTT	CASSLTADQPQHF
TRBV5-1	.	.	TRBJ1-4	16	TGCGCCAGCAGCTACCAAGGACTGATTTCAAATGAAAAACTGTTTTTT	CASSYQGLISNEKLFF